The 5 T cell receptor beta chains below come from one sample, sequenced in a study of T-cell reconstitution after alpha-beta-depleted transplantation in children. Using unique molecular identifiers, the investigators prepared the TCRbeta library. TCRdb used MiXCR to reprocess the PCR reads, holding one entry per CDR3 protein. This table holds about a million distinct CDR3 sequences, roughly 29% found once. Sample: PBMCs, mostly from graft donor cells, taken 360 days after TCRalphabeta/CD19-depleted stem cell transplant. The receptors stem from a boy in the first two years of life who had a stem cell transplant for SCID, so the T cells may come from the graft donor.

This clonotype was seen a handful of times. The CDR3, as DNA: TGTGCCAGCAGCTCCCTTTGGGCCCCAAGAAGGCAGCCCCAGCATTTT. The encoded protein is CASSSLWAPRRQPQHF. This chain connects TRBV7-1 to TRBJ1-5; D remains unclear. TRBV7-1 is noted as an ORF with a role that remains uncertain. The CDR3 runs 16 residues. The germline V and J ends were trimmed by 3 bases and 7 bases, with 19 bases remaining between them.

This chain uses TRBV10-3 with TRBJ2-6; D is tentatively TRBD1 or TRBD2 (5 bases each). This CDR3 is 14 amino acids long. Germline CDR1 and CDR2: ENHRY and SYGVKD. Trimming removed 8 bases at V and 4 bases at J, with 12 bases between. The CDR3 nucleotides read TGTGCCATCTGTGCCGGGGCCGGGGCCAACGTCCTGACTTTC. It translates to CAICAGAGANVLTF.

This clonotype was detected only a few times. This sequence joins TRBV6-5 and TRBJ1-6; D remains unclear. Germline V gives CDR1 MNHEY, CDR2 SVGAGI. The CDR3 totals 15 residues. V lost 0 bases and J lost 7, with 10 bases in between. The CDR3 DNA follows: TGTGCCAGCAGTTACTCTACCGGACTCAATTCACCCCTCCACTTT. Translated: CASSYSTGLNSPLHF.

J is TRBJ2-1 and V is TRBV25-1, with 13 bases fitting TRBD2. V lost 2 bases to trimming and J lost 10 bases; unmatched junction nucleotides: 5. CDR3 length: 15 residues. Looked up from germline, CDR1 is MGHDK and CDR2 is SYGVNS. The CDR3 nucleotides are TGTGCCAGCAGTGAACCGAGACTAGCGGGGGGAGAGCAGTTCTTC. This translates into CASSEPRLAGGEQFF.

This clonotype was picked up a small number of times. The J gene is TRBJ2-7, the V gene TRBV5-1; a possible D gene is TRBD1 (6 bases). Looked up from germline, CDR1 is SGHRS and CDR2 is YFSETQ. The CDR3 extends over 14 amino acids. V shed 3 bases and J shed 5 bases, with 15 bases lying between them. DNA for the CDR3: TGCGCCAGCAGCTGGGAACAGGGATATGACGAGCAGTACTTC. Translating gives CASSWEQGYDEQYF.